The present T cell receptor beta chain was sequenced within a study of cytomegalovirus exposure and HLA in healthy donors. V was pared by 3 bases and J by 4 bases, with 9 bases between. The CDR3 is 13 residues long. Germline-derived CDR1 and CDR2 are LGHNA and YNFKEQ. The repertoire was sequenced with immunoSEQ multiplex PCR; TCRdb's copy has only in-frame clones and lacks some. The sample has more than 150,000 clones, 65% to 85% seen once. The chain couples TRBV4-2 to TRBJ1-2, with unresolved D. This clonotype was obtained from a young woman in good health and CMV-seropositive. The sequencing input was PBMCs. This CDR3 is CASSQQRSYGYTF. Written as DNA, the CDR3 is TGTGCCAGCAGCCAGCAGCGTTCCTATGGCTACACCTTC.